The clone carrying this T cell receptor (beta chain) has more than one count but fewer than ten. The antigen is undetermined. Produced via immunoSEQ multiplex PCR; TCRdb's table is partial and in-frame only. The table includes about 200,000 clones, roughly 82% detected once. The donors were part of the validation cohort of more than 90 subjects. That cohort was separate from the first cohort, which comprised under 700 subjects. These data come from a study of cytomegalovirus exposure and HLA in healthy donors. Study conclusions and caveats: Per published reports, the classifier diagnosed cytomegalovirus status with high specificity and sensitivity. According to a subsequent analysis, TCR clusters identified in the first cohort showed a tendency to co-occur across the roughly 110 validation repertoires. In vitro experiments confirmed that three CMV-associated chains were specific for CMV antigens.

This receptor was taken from a woman aged 30 to 39 in good health and CMV-seropositive. The sequencing sample was made of PBMCs.

CDR3 protein: CASSESGYSEQYF. The DNA for the CDR3 is TGTGCCAGCAGCGAGTCAGGGTACTCCGAGCAGTACTTC. The chain recombines TRBV6-6 with TRBJ2-7; D perhaps matches TRBD1 (5 bases). V was shortened by 6 bases and J by 6 bases, with 15 bases between the two germline ends. The germline CDR1 and CDR2 sequences are MNHNY and SVGAGI (reference sequence). This CDR3 spans 13 amino acids.